These 5 T cell receptor beta chains were all obtained from the same sample, sequenced in a study of blood T cell repertoires in COVID-19. The method was immunoSEQ multiplex PCR; TCRdb's version includes in-frame clones alone and lacks a portion of them. This table holds 200,000 to 300,000 clones, approximately 85% found once. The sequencing input was peripheral blood. Receptor source: a man between 45 and 60 years old with acute or convalescent COVID-19.

This chain uses TRBV6-6 with TRBJ1-2; D is undetermined. Deletions cut 4 bases from V and 4 bases from J, with 13 bases between. Germline V gene sequence: CDR1 MNHNY, CDR2 SVGAGI (reference sequence). This CDR3 spans 14 amino acids. CDR3 in amino acids: CASSSGGVGYGYTF. The CDR3 DNA sequence: TGTGCCAGCAGTTCTGGAGGAGTCGGCTATGGCTACACCTTC.

The chain uses TRBV5-1 and TRBJ1-2; 7 bases match TRBD1. V was pared by 2 bases and J by 5 bases, with 9 bases of the junction left unmatched. From germline, CDR1 is SGHRS and CDR2 YFSETQ. CDR3 size: 15 residues. CDR3 sequence reads: CASSFGRTGSYGYTF. The CDR3 DNA reads TGCGCCAGCAGCTTTGGCAGGACAGGTTCGTATGGCTACACCTTC.

This chain connects TRBV6-5 to TRBJ2-7; D unresolved. This CDR3 has 16 residues. The V end lost 2 bases, the J end lost 0 bases, and 14 bases lay between the germline ends. Germline V gene sequence: CDR1 MNHEY, CDR2 SVGAGI. CDR3 bases: TGTGCCAGCAGTTACGGGCTTTCAATTAGCTCCTACGAGCAGTACTTC. This gives the protein CASSYGLSISSYEQYF.

This rearrangement joins TRBV27 to TRBJ2-7; 7 nucleotides line up with TRBD1. The germline V gene encodes CDR1 MNHEY and CDR2 SMNVEV (reference sequence). The CDR3 sequence is 16 residues long. V trimming: 3 bases; J trimming: 5 bases; junction bases outside the gene matches: 13. The CDR3 nucleotides are TGTGCCAGCAGTTTGGGCTGGGGAAGGGGGCAAAACGAGCAGTACTTC. It translates to CASSLGWGRGQNEQYF.

This clone was picked up one time. V is TRBV6-5 and J is TRBJ2-3; TRBD2 agrees at 10 bases. The CDR3 runs 16 residues. The V segment lost 0 bases and the J segment 3 bases; nucleotides outside the gene matches: 3. CDR1 and CDR2 (germline): MNHEY, SVGAGI. The CDR3 loop reads CASSYSGLAVTDTQYF. For the CDR3, the DNA is TGTGCCAGCAGTTACTCCGGACTAGCGGTTACAGATACGCAGTATTTT.